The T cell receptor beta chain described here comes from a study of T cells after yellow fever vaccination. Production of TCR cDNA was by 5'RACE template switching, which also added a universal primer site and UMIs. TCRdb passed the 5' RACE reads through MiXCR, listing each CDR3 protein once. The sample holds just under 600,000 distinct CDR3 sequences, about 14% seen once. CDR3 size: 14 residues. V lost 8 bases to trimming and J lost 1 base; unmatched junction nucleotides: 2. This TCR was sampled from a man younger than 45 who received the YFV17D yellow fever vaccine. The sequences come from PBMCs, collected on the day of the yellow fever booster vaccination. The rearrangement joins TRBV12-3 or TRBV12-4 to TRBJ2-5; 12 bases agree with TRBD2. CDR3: CASRTSGIQETQYF. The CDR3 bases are TGTGCCAGCCGGACTAGCGGGATCCAAGAGACCCAGTACTTC.